Shown below are 19 T cell receptor beta chains from a single sample sequenced in a study of CD8 T cells in Susac syndrome. With random hexamers, reverse transcription was performed on roughly 0.45 to 1 ug of RNA. TCRdb re-called the immunoSEQ multiplex PCR reads with MiXCR, one entry per CDR3 protein. Here the sample spans 250,000 to 300,000 distinct CDR3 sequences, about 91% being singletons. Sequenced material: CD8+ T cells from PBMCs. The receptors here all came from a human donor with multiple sclerosis.

V is TRBV24-1 and J is TRBJ1-2; D is undetermined. V was pared by 3 bases and J by 4 bases, with 2 bases between. Germline assignment: CDR1 KGHDR and CDR2 SFDVKD. This CDR3 comprises 11 residues. CDR3 sequence: CATSDGYGYTF. For the CDR3, the DNA is TGTGCCACCAGTGATGGCTATGGCTACACCTTC.

Turning to this clonotype: The junction departs from germline at one end; a sequencing error may be responsible. The chain carries TRBV29-1 and TRBJ2-7, with D uncertain. Germline values: CDR1 SQVTM, CDR2 ANQGSEA. This CDR3 contains 10 residues. As DNA, the CDR3 is TGCAGCGTTAAAGAGTACGAGCAGTACTTC. Its translation: CSVKEYEQYF.

This chain links TRBV24-1 with TRBJ2-1, with 8 nucleotides matching TRBD1. This CDR3 has 16 amino acids. CDR1 and CDR2 from the germline V gene are KGHDR and SFDVKD. Trimming cost V 3 bases and J 9 bases; bases outside gene matches: 12. The chain's CDR3 is CATSDGTGPLSSEQFF. CDR3 nucleotides: TGTGCCACCAGTGATGGGACAGGACCTCTAAGTAGTGAGCAGTTCTTC.

CDR3 DNA: TGTGCCAGCAGCGTAGGAGGGGGCGGCTACGAGCAGTACTTC. The encoded protein is CASSVGGGGYEQYF. The V gene is TRBV9, the J gene TRBJ2-7; 7 bases map to TRBD1. V was clipped by 0 bases and J by 3 bases; unmatched bases: 3. The germline gives CDR1 SGDLS, CDR2 YYNGEE. This CDR3 is 14 amino acids long.

The rearrangement joins TRBV6-2 or TRBV6-3 to TRBJ2-5, with 13 nucleotides matching TRBD2. The junction had 6 bases not matched to a gene; V was cut back by 6 bases and J by 5 bases. This CDR3 is 15 amino acids long. The V gene's germline CDR1 is MNHEY and CDR2 SVGEGT. Written as DNA, the CDR3 is TGTGCCAGCAGCGTGACTAGCGGGGGGTTTGAGACCCAGTACTTC. Translated: CASSVTSGGFETQYF.

The chain has TRBV4-3 and TRBJ2-7; a possible D gene is TRBD2 (5 bases). Germline values: CDR1 LGHNA, CDR2 YSLEER. This CDR3 is built from 14 residues. V lost 2 bases and J lost 4, with 12 bases in between. CDR3 amino acids: CASSQLEGGYEQYF. The CDR3 bases are TGCGCCAGCAGCCAACTCGAGGGCGGGTACGAGCAGTACTTC.

The V call is TRBV20-1, the J call TRBJ2-5; 14 nucleotides agree with TRBD2. The CDR3 is made up of 17 amino acids. The germline CDR1 and CDR2 sequences are DFQATT and SNEGSKA (reference sequence). Unmatched junction bases numbered 11, after V lost 3 bases and J lost 5 bases. CDR3 protein: CSARDTGTSGSLETQYF. The CDR3 region has the DNA TGCAGTGCTAGGGATACCGGGACTAGCGGGAGTTTGGAGACCCAGTACTTC.

The chain combines TRBV14 with TRBJ2-7, with TRBD1 matching over 9 bases. The V and J ends lost 1 base and 4 bases, in that order; junction bases with no gene match: 11. Germline CDR1 reads SGHDN; CDR2 reads FVKESK. CDR3 length: 17 residues. CDR3 in DNA: TGTGCCAGCAGCCAAGTTTGGAGGGACAGGGAGAATTACGAGCAGTACTTC. Translation: CASSQVWRDRENYEQYF. Full variable domain (remainder filled in from reference TRBV14 and TRBJ2-7): EAGVTQFPSHSVIEKGQTVTLRCDPISGHDNLYWYRRVMGKEIKFLLHFVKESKQDESGMPNNRFLAERTGGTYSTLKVQPAELEDSGVYFCASSQVWRDRENYEQYFGPGTRLTVT.

The chain is built from TRBV29-1 and TRBJ1-1; tentative D call: TRBD1 (6 bases). The CDR3 consists of 14 residues. Germline V gene sequence: CDR1 SQVTM, CDR2 ANQGSEA. Trimming took off 3 bases at V and 0 bases at J, with 11 bases between the two ends. The CDR3 is CSVDRTVMNTEAFF. CDR3 DNA: TGCAGCGTTGACAGGACAGTTATGAACACTGAAGCTTTCTTT.

V usage is TRBV7-9 and J usage is TRBJ1-1; TRBD1 aligns across 12 bases. V trimming: 5 bases; J trimming: 1 base; junction bases outside the gene matches: 11. There are 18 residues in the CDR3. Germline CDR1 SEHNR, CDR2 FQNEAQ (reference sequence). CDR3 nucleotides: TGTGCCAGCAGCCCTGCGGCCGGGACAGGGGGCTCGAACACTGAAGCTTTCTTT. It translates to CASSPAAGTGGSNTEAFF. The full variable domain, its missing parts supplied by reference TRBV7-9 and TRBJ1-1, is DTGVSQNPRHKITKRGQNVTFRCDPISEHNRLYWYRQTLGQGPEFLTYFQNEAQLEKSRLLSDRFSAERPKGSFSTLEIQRTEQGDSAMYLCASSPAAGTGGSNTEAFFGQGTRLTVV.

The J gene is TRBJ1-1, the V gene TRBV19; D possibly corresponds to TRBD1 (5 bases). This CDR3 contains 12 residues. Germline V CDR1 and CDR2: LNHDA, SQIVND (reference sequence). Between the trimmed V and J ends, which lost 8 bases and 5 bases, there was a span of 12 bases. The DNA of the CDR3 is TGTGCCAGTTTAGACAGTGGTACTGAAGCTTTCTTT. Its protein is CASLDSGTEAFF.

This clonotype was picked up one time. The chain has TRBV7-9 and TRBJ2-7; D call uncertain. The V gene lost 5 bases and the J gene lost 6 bases, with 14 bases spanning the gap. CDR1 is SEHNR, CDR2 FQNEAQ, per germline (reference sequence). The CDR3 totals 13 residues. The CDR3 here is CASSGVVKPEQYF. The CDR3 DNA is TGTGCCAGCAGCGGTGTAGTGAAACCCGAGCAGTACTTC. Drawing the rest from reference TRBV7-9 and TRBJ2-7, the complete variable domain is DTGVSQNPRHKITKRGQNVTFRCDPISEHNRLYWYRQTLGQGPEFLTYFQNEAQLEKSRLLSDRFSAERPKGSFSTLEIQRTEQGDSAMYLCASSGVVKPEQYFGPGTRLTVT.

This chain links TRBV5-1 with TRBJ2-7; TRBD2 might be the D (5 bases). Germline values: CDR1 SGHRS, CDR2 YFSETQ. Trimming pared 0 bases from V and 6 bases from J, leaving 19 bases between. CDR3 length: 16 amino acids. CDR3 nucleotide sequence: TGCGCCAGCAGCTTGGTTGGGCGGGCCCCACGGCCCGAGCAGTACTTC. Translation: CASSLVGRAPRPEQYF.

V gene TRBV6-2 or TRBV6-3 combines with J gene TRBJ1-2, with D perhaps matching TRBD1 (5 bases). The germline V and J ends were trimmed by 6 bases and 6 bases, with 20 bases remaining between them. The CDR3 is 15 residues long. In germline, CDR1 is MNHEY, CDR2 SVGEGT. In DNA, the CDR3 is TGTGCCAGCAGCCTCGACCCAGGGTTGGGAGATGGCTACACCTTC. It codes for CASSLDPGLGDGYTF.

This clonotype was detected once. V gene TRBV27 combines with J gene TRBJ2-7; D is undetermined. Germline V gives CDR1 MNHEY, CDR2 SMNVEV (reference sequence). CDR3 length equals 13 residues. V shed 8 bases and J shed 1 base, with 12 bases lying between them. The CDR3 loop is CASADTGSYEQYF. The CDR3 DNA reads as TGTGCCAGCGCTGACACTGGATCCTACGAGCAGTACTTC.

V is TRBV28 and J is TRBJ2-1; TRBD2 is a possible D gene (7 bases). Trimming took 6 bases from V and 8 from J, leaving 23 bases between them. The germline V gene encodes CDR1 MDHEN and CDR2 SYDVKM. This CDR3 is built from 16 residues. CDR3 protein: CASSPKGGGGRDEQFF. The DNA of the CDR3 is TGTGCCAGCAGCCCCAAGGGGGGCGGGGGAAGAGATGAGCAGTTCTTC. The full variable domain, its missing parts supplied by reference TRBV28 and TRBJ2-1, is DVKVTQSSRYLVKRTGEKVFLECVQDMDHENMFWYRQDPGLGLRLIYFSYDVKMKEKGDIPEGYSVSREKKERFSLILESASTNQTSMYLCASSPKGGGGRDEQFFGPGTRLTVL.

The J gene is TRBJ2-5, the V gene TRBV7-8; 7 nucleotides agree with TRBD2. Losses at the gene ends were 5 bases for V and 5 bases for J; bases not matched to a gene: 14. This CDR3 contains 16 residues. Germline lookup yields CDR1 SGHVS and CDR2 FQNEAQ. CDR3 nucleotides: TGTGCCAGCAGCCCCCAATACAGACTAGCAGGGGAGACCCAGTACTTC. This encodes CASSPQYRLAGETQYF.

The rearrangement joins TRBV20-1 to TRBJ2-5; 7 bases are shared with TRBD2. The germline V gene has CDR1 DFQATT and CDR2 SNEGSKA (reference sequence). The CDR3 has 14 residues. J gave up 2 bases and V 3 bases, and 6 bases lay outside the gene matches. CDR3 loop: CSASSSGAQETQYF. The CDR3 nucleotides read TGCAGTGCTAGTTCTAGCGGAGCACAAGAGACCCAGTACTTC.

V is TRBV7-9 and J is TRBJ2-5; 9 positions match TRBD1. Germline CDR1 is SEHNR and CDR2 is FQNEAQ (reference sequence). This CDR3 is built from 15 residues. The ends lost 4 bases at V and 5 bases at J; junction bases unmatched: 8. CDR3 nucleotide sequence: TGTGCCAGCAGCTGGAGGGACAGGGAGTCTGAGACCCAGTACTTC. Translating gives CASSWRDRESETQYF.